This T cell receptor (beta chain) was identified during a study of T cell responses to AZD1222 COVID-19 vaccine. The repertoire was sequenced with immunoSEQ multiplex PCR; TCRdb's copy has only in-frame clones and lacks some. The profile shows approximately 150,000 clones, approximately 88% of them singletons. The CDR3 extends over 13 amino acids. The germline V gene has CDR1 LGHDT and CDR2 YNNKEL (reference sequence). Trimming cost V 2 bases and J 2 bases, with 4 bases left between them. This material consisted of peripheral blood, taken on day 0 of MenACWY control vaccination. The sequence came from an adult in good health. The V gene is TRBV3-1 (or the pseudogene TRBV3-2), the J gene TRBJ2-1, with D hard to call. The CDR3: CASSQTTYNEQFF. CDR3 sequence (DNA): TGTGCCAGCAGCCAAACGACCTACAATGAGCAGTTCTTC.